This T cell receptor beta chain was captured in a study of cytomegalovirus exposure and HLA in healthy donors. Study conclusions and caveats: Other equally common chains were less clonally expanded than HLA-associated TCR beta chains, a later analysis showed. Association with HLA alleles at 0.05 false discovery rate was found for 15,000 or so TCR beta sequences in a later analysis.

The primer mix had 60 Vbeta and 13 Jbeta primers. Some clones are missing from TCRdb's copy, which holds only in-frame ones; the method was immunoSEQ multiplex PCR. The repertoire includes about 130,000 clones, approximately 79% of them detected once, and about 4.4% sits in the top ten. Germline V gene sequence: CDR1 SGHRS, CDR2 YFSETQ. This CDR3 region has 14 residues. Trimming removed 4 bases from V and 8 bases from J; junction bases left unmatched: 8. These donors, healthy bone marrow donors, were studied. Details on this clone: Its matching antigen is unknown.

This receptor was identified in a man in his fifties or sixties in good health and CMV-seropositive. The material sequenced was PBMCs. V and J are TRBV5-1 and TRBJ1-2; 10 nucleotides line up with TRBD1. The CDR3 is CASSPDRGLRGYTF. As DNA, the CDR3 is TGCGCCAGCAGCCCAGACAGGGGGCTTCGGGGCTACACCTTC.